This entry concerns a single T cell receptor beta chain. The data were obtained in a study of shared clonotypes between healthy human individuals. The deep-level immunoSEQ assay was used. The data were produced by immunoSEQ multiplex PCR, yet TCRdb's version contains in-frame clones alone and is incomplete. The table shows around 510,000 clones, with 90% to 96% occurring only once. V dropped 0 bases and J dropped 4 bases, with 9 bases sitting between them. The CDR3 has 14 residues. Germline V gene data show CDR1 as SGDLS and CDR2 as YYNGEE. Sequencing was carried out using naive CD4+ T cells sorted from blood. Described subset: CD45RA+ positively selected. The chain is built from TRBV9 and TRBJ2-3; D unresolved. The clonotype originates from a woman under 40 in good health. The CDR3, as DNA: TGTGCCAGCAGCGTAGGGCCTCACCCAGATACGCAGTATTTT. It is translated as CASSVGPHPDTQYF.